This T cell receptor beta chain is drawn from a study of cytomegalovirus exposure and HLA in healthy donors. Study results and limitations: A subsequent analysis found that TCR clusters from the first cohort also tended to co-occur in the approximately 130 validation repertoires, with about 93% of cluster scores above 0.

TCRdb's copy holds only in-frame clones and misses some; the assay was immunoSEQ multiplex PCR. The top ten hold just over 0.9% of the sample, which has some 60,000 clones, roughly 96% seen once. Trimming pared 1 base from V and 6 bases from J, leaving 5 bases between. This CDR3 comprises 12 residues. CDR1 is SEHNR and CDR2 is FQNEAQ in the germline V gene (reference sequence). As regards this clone: The antigen remains undetermined.

The TCR was taken from a man between 18 and 35 years old in good health and CMV-seronegative. The sample comprised PBMCs. The V gene is TRBV7-9, the J gene TRBJ2-3; D not certain. The CDR3 DNA reads as TGTGCCAGCAGCTTAGTCGGGGATACGCAGTATTTT. The encoded protein is CASSLVGDTQYF.